The present entry profiles one T cell receptor beta chain with its context. As processed by the authors: From reference gene primer amplification, estimates of nucleated cell counts were derived. The protocol was immunoSEQ multiplex PCR, while the TCRdb copy is restricted to in-frame clones and leaves out a portion. The V and J calls and the clone size are those of that table, but D and trimming were determined from the DNA. Among 150,000 to 200,000 clones listed, less than 90% were seen once. Those enrolled in Seattle joined during active infection and were followed longitudinally afterward. This specimen belongs to a study of blood T cell repertoires in COVID-19. The sequenced sample was peripheral blood. The receptor comes from a woman in her 70s with COVID-19, enrolled during active disease.

The CDR3 is CASSLAGGPRETQYF. The CDR3 bases are TGCGCCAGCAGCTTAGCGGGGGGACCCCGGGAGACCCAGTACTTC. The rearrangement uses TRBV5-1 and TRBJ2-5; 9 bases line up with TRBD2. From germline, CDR1 is SGHRS and CDR2 YFSETQ. With V trimmed by 2 bases and J by 5 bases, 7 bases remained unmatched. The CDR3 is 15 residues long.